These 3 T cell receptor beta chains originate from one sample sequenced in a study of technical replicates of blood from several donors. Profiled with immunoSEQ multiplex PCR; TCRdb holds only in-frame clones, not every one. The sample lists tens of thousands of clones, about 92% occurring once. Input material: T cells isolated from PBMCs. Receptor source: a human donor in good health.

This clone was counted between two and nine times. The chain employs TRBV19 and TRBJ1-2; the D gene is possibly TRBD1 (6 bases). Germline loops: CDR1 LNHDA, CDR2 SQIVND (reference sequence). The V end was cut by 4 bases, the J end by 9 bases, with 15 bases between. The CDR3 has 13 amino acids. This CDR3 reads CASSNSQDRSYTF. The CDR3 nucleotides read TGTGCCAGTAGTAACAGCCAGGACAGAAGCTACACCTTC. The entire variable domain, with the rest obtained from reference TRBV19 and TRBJ1-2, is as follows: DGGITQSPKYLFRKEGQNVTLSCEQNLNHDAMYWYRQDPGQGLRLIYYSQIVNDFQKGDIAEGYSVSREKKESFPLTVTSAQKNPTAFYLCASSNSQDRSYTFGSGTRLTVV.

The chain recombines TRBV10-1 with TRBJ2-7; 7 bases line up with TRBD2. Germline V gene data show CDR1 as WNHNN and CDR2 as SYGVQD (reference sequence). The CDR3 is 16 residues long. V dropped 2 bases and J dropped 6; count of bases not matched to a gene: 13. This CDR3 reads CASSEGEGRRSAEQYF. In nucleotides, the CDR3 is TGCGCCAGCAGTGAGGGGGAGGGGAGACGAAGCGCCGAGCAGTACTTC.

This chain links TRBV7-4 with TRBJ1-1, with a weak D call TRBD1 (5 bases). The CDR3 totals 10 residues. Trimming cost V 8 bases and J 10 bases, with 11 bases left between them. CDR1 and CDR2 (germline): SGHVT, SQSDAQ. CDR3 residues: CASCRVGAFF. The CDR3 bases are TGTGCCAGCTGCAGGGTCGGAGCTTTCTTT.